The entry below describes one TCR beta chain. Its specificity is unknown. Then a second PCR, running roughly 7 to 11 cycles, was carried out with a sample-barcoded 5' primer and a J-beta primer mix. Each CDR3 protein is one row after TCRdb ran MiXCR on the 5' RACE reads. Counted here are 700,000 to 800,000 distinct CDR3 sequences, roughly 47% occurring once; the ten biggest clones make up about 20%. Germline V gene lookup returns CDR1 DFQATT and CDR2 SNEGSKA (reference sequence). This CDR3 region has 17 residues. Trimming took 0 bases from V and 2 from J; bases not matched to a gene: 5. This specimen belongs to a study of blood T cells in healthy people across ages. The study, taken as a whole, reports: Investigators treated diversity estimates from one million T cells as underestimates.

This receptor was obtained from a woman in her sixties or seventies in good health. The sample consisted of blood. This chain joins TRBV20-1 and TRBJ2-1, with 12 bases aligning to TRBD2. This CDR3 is CSARETGLAGTYNEQFF. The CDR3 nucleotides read TGCAGTGCTAGAGAAACCGGACTAGCGGGGACCTACAATGAGCAGTTCTTC.